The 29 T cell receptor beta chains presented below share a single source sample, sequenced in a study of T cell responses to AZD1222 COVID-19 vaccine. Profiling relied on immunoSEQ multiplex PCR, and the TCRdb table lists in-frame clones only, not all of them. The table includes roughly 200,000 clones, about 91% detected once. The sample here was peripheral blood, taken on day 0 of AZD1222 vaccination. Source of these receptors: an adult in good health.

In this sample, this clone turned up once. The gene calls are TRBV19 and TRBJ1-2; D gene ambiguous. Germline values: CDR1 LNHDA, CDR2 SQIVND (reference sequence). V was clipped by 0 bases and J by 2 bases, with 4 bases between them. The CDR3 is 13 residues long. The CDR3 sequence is CASSIDQNYGYTF. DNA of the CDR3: TGTGCCAGTAGTATAGACCAAAACTATGGCTACACCTTC.

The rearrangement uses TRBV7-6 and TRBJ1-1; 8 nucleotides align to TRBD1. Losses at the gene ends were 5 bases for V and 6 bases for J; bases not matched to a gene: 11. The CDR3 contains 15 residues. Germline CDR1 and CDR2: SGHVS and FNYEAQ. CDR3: CASSPSTGAASEAFF. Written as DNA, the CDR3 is TGTGCCAGCAGCCCTTCGACAGGGGCAGCCTCTGAAGCTTTCTTT.

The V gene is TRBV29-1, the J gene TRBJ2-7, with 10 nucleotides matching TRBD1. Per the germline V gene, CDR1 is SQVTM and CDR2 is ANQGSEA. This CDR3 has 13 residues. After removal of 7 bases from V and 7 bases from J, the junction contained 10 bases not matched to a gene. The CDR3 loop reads CSGRTGGLGEQYF. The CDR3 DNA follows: TGCAGCGGACGGACAGGGGGGCTGGGGGAGCAGTACTTC.

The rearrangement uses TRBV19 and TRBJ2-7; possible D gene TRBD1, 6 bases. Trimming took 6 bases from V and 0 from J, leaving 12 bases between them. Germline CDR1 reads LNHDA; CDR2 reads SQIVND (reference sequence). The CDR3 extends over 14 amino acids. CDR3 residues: CASRVDRTSYEQYF. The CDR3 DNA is TGTGCCAGTAGAGTCGACAGGACCTCCTACGAGCAGTACTTC.

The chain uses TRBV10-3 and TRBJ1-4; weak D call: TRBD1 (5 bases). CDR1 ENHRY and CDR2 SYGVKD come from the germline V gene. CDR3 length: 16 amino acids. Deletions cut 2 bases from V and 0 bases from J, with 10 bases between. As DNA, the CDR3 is TGTGCCATCAGTGAGGAGCAGGGCGCAACTAATGAAAAACTGTTTTTT. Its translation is CAISEEQGATNEKLFF.

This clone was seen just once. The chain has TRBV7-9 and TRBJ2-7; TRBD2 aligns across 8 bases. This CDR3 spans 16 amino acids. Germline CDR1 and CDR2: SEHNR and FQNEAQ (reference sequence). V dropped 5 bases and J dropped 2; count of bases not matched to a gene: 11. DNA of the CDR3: TGTGCCAGCAGCATCCCCAGCGGACTAGCCCCCTACGAGCAGTACTTC. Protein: CASSIPSGLAPYEQYF.

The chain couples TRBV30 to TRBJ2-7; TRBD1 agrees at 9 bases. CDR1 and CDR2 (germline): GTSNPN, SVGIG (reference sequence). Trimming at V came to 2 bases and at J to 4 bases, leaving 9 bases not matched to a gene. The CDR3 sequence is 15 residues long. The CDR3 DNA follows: TGTGCCTGGAGTCCCCCCGGGACAGGGTTATACGAGCAGTACTTC. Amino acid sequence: CAWSPPGTGLYEQYF.

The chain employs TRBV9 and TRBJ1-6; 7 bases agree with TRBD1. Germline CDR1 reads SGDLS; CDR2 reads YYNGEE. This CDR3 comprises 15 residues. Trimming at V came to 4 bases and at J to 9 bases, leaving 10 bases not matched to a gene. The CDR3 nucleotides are TGTGCCAGCAGCCTTAACGACAGGGAGGGTTCACCCCTCCACTTT. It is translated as CASSLNDREGSPLHF.

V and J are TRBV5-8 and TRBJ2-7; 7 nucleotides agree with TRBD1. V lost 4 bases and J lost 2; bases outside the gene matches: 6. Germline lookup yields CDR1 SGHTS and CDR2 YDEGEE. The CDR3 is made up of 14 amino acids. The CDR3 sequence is CASSRGLGAYEQYF. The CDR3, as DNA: TGTGCCAGCAGCAGGGGGCTCGGGGCCTACGAGCAGTACTTC. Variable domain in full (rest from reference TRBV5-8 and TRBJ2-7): EAGVTQSPTHLIKTRGQQATLRCSPISGHTSVYWYQQALGLGLQFLLWYDEGEERNRGNFPPRFSGRQFPNYSSELNVNALELEDSALYLCASSRGLGAYEQYFGPGTRLTVT.

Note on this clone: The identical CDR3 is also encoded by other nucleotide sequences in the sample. CDR3 loop: CASSLSGTSYEQYF. CDR3 sequence (DNA): TGTGCCAGCAGCCTATCCGGGACCTCCTACGAGCAGTACTTC. This chain uses TRBV4-2 with TRBJ2-7; D possibly uses TRBD1 or TRBD2 (5 bases each). V was clipped by 4 bases and J by 0 bases, with 10 bases between them. CDR3 length equals 14 residues. The V gene's germline CDR1 is LGHNA and CDR2 YNFKEQ.

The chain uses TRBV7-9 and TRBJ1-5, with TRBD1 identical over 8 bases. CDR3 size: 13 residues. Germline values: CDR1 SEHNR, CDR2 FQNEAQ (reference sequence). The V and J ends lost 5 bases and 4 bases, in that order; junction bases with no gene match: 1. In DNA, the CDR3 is TGTGCCAGCAGCGGACAGGGTAATCAGCCCCAGCATTTT. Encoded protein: CASSGQGNQPQHF.

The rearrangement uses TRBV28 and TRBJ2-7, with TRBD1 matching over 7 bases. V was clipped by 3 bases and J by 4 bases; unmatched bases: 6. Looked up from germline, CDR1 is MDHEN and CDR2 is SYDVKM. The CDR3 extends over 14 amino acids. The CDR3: CASSFKGAVYEQYF. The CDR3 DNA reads TGTGCCAGCAGTTTTAAGGGGGCTGTTTACGAGCAGTACTTC.

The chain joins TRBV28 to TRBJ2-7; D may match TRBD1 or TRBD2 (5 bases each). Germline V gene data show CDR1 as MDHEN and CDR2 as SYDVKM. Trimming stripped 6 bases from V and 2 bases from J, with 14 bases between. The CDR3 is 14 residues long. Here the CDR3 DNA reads TGTGCCAGCAGGCCGGCAGGGACGGCCTACGAGCAGTACTTC. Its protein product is CASRPAGTAYEQYF.

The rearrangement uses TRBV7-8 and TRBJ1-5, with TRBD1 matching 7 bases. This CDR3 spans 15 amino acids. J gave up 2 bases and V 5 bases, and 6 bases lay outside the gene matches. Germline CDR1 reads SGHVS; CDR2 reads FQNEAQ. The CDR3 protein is CASSPAGQGNQPQHF. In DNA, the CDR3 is TGTGCCAGCAGCCCTGCAGGACAGGGCAATCAGCCCCAGCATTTT.

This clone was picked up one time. CDR3 residues: CASSHRTGTSGGASNEQFF. CDR3 coding DNA: TGTGCCAGCAGCCATAGAACCGGGACTAGCGGGGGGGCTAGCAATGAGCAGTTCTTC. The rearrangement joins TRBV7-9 to TRBJ2-1, with 16 bases identical to TRBD2. The CDR3 totals 19 residues. Trimming at V came to 5 bases and at J to 6 bases, leaving 13 bases not matched to a gene. CDR1 is SEHNR and CDR2 is FQNEAQ in the germline V gene (reference sequence).

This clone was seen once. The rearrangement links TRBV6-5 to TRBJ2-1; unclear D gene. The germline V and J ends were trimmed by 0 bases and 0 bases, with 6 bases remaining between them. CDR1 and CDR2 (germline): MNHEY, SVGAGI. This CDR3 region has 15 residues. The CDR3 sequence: CASSYSPSSYNEQFF. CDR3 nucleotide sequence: TGTGCCAGCAGTTACTCTCCGAGCTCCTACAATGAGCAGTTCTTC.

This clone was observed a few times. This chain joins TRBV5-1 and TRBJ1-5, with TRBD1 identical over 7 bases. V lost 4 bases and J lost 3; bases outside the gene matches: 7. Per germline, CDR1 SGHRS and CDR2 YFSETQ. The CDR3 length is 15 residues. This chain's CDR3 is CASSADGQANQPQHF. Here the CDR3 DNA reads TGCGCCAGCAGCGCCGACGGACAGGCCAATCAGCCCCAGCATTTT.

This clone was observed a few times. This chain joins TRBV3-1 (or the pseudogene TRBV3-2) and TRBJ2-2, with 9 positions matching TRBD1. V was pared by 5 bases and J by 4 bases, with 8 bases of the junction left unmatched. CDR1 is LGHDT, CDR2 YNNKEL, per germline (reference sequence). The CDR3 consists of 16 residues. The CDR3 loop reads CASSFYNRGRTGELFF. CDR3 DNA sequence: TGTGCCAGCAGCTTCTATAACAGGGGGCGCACCGGGGAGCTGTTTTTT.

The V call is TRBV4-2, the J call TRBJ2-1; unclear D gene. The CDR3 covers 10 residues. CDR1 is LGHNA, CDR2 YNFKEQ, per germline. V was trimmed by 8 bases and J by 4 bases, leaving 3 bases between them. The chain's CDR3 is CASGYNEQFF. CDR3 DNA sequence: TGTGCCAGCGGTTACAATGAGCAGTTCTTC.

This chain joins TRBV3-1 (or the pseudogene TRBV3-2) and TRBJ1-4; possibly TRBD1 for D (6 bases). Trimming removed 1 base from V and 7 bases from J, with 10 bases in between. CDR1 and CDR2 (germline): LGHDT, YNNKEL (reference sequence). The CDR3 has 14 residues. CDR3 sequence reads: CASSQGRGGEKLFF. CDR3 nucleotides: TGTGCCAGCAGCCAAGGGCGAGGGGGTGAAAAACTGTTTTTT.

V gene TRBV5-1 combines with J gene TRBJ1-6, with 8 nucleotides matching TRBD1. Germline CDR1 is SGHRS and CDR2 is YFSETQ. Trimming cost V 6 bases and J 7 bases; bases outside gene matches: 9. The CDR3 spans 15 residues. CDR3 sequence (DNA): TGCGCCAGCAAAACAGGGGGAGACCTGAATTCACCCCTCCACTTT. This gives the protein CASKTGGDLNSPLHF.

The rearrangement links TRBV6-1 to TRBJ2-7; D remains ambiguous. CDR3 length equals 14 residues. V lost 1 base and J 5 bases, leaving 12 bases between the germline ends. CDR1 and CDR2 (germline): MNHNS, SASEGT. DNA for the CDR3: TGTGCCAGCAGTGAAGGGGGTCTCCGGGACGAGCAGTACTTC. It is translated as CASSEGGLRDEQYF.

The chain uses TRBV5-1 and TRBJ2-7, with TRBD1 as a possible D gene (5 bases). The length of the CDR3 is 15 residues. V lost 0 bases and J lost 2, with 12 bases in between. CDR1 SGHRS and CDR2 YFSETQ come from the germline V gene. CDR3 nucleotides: TGCGCCAGCAGCTTGGGCCCAGGGTTTACCTACGAGCAGTACTTC. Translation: CASSLGPGFTYEQYF.

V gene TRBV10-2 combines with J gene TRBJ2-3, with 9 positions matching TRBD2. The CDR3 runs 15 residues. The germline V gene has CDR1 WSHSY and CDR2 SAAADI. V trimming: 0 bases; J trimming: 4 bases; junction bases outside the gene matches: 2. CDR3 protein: CASSESRGGADTQYF. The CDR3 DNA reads TGCGCCAGCAGTGAGTCGCGGGGGGGGGCAGATACGCAGTATTTT.

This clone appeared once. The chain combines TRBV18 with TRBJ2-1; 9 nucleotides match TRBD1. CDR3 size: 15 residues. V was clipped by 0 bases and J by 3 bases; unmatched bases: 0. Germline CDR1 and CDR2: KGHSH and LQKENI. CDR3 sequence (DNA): TGTGCCAGCTCACCACCGACAGGGGGCTACAATGAGCAGTTCTTC. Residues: CASSPPTGGYNEQFF.

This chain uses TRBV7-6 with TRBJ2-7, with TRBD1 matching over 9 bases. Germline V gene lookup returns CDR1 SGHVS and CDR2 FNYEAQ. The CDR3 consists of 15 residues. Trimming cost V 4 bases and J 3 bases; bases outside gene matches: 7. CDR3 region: CASSYDRGEGYEQYF. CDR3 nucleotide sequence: TGTGCCAGCAGCTACGACAGGGGGGAAGGCTACGAGCAGTACTTC.

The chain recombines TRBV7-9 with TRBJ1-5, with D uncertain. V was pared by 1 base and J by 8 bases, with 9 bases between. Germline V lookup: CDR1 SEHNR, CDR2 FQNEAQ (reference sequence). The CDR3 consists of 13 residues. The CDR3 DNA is TGTGCCAGCAGCTTAGGGGAAGCGAAGCCCCAGCATTTT. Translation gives CASSLGEAKPQHF.

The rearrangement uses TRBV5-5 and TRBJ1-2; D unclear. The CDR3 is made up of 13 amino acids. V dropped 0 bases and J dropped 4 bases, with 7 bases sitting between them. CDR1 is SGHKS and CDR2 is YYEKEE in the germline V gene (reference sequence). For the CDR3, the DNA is TGTGCCAGCAGCTTGGACAGACCCTATGGCTACACCTTC. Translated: CASSLDRPYGYTF. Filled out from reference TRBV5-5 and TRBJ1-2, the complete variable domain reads DAGVTQSPTHLIKTRGQQVTLRCSPISGHKSVSWYQQVLGQGPQFIFQYYEKEERGRGNFPDRFSARQFPNYSSELNVNALLLGDSALYLCASSLDRPYGYTFGSGTRLTVV.

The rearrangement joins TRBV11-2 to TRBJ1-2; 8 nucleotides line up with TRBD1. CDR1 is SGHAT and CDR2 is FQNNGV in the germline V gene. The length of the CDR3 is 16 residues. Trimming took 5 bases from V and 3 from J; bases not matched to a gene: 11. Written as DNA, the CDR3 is TGTGCCAGCAGCACCACAGGGGGGCTGGTGTACTATGGCTACACCTTC. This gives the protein CASSTTGGLVYYGYTF.